The 5 T cell receptor beta chains below come from one sample, sequenced in a study of T cells in localized non-small cell lung cancer. Sequencing was performed with immunoSEQ multiplex PCR; in TCRdb, only in-frame clones are kept and a portion is missing. Of about 28,000 clones in the sample, roughly 80% are singletons; the top ten hold over 4.5%. The material sequenced was peripheral blood mononuclear cells, taken before any cancer treatment. The receptors originated from a man aged 40 to 70 with stage III lung adenocarcinoma.

This clone was detected only a few times. The chain joins TRBV10-3 to TRBJ1-1; no reliable D call. Trimming took off 0 bases at V and 1 base at J, with 9 bases between the two ends. In germline, CDR1 is ENHRY, CDR2 SYGVKD. The CDR3 totals 15 residues. DNA of the CDR3: TGTGCCATCAGTGAGTCCGGGGTTTGGAACACTGAAGCTTTCTTT. Translated, it gives CAISESGVWNTEAFF.

This chain uses TRBV9 with TRBJ1-3; TRBD1 matches 7 bases. In germline, CDR1 is SGDLS, CDR2 YYNGEE. The CDR3 is 14 residues long. V was pared by 3 bases and J by 4 bases, with 4 bases of the junction left unmatched. The CDR3 bases are TGTGCCAGCAGCGAGGGGACAGTCGGAAACACCATATATTTT. Protein sequence: CASSEGTVGNTIYF.

The rearrangement uses TRBV18 and TRBJ2-5; D is uncertain. Per the germline V gene, CDR1 is KGHSH and CDR2 is LQKENI. This CDR3 region has 15 residues. V lost 2 bases and J 4 bases, leaving 14 bases between the germline ends. The CDR3 region is CASSPNPPSGETQYF. The CDR3 bases are TGTGCCAGCTCACCAAATCCCCCGTCGGGAGAGACCCAGTACTTC.

The genes are TRBV5-1 and TRBJ1-2, with 7 bases identical to TRBD1. The CDR3 spans 14 residues. With 0 bases clipped from V and 5 bases from J, the junction kept 4 bases outside the gene matches. Germline lookup yields CDR1 SGHRS and CDR2 YFSETQ. CDR3 loop: CASSLGQGGYGYTF. In nucleotides, the CDR3 is TGCGCCAGCAGCTTGGGACAGGGAGGGTATGGCTACACCTTC.

The V and J genes are TRBV10-2 and TRBJ1-1; TRBD1 is a possible D gene (5 bases). The V and J ends lost 4 bases and 4 bases respectively, with 13 bases between them. CDR1 and CDR2 from the germline V gene are WSHSY and SAAADI. The CDR3 contains 14 residues. CDR3: CASSVGGTTTEAFF. For the CDR3, the DNA is TGCGCCAGCAGTGTGGGGGGAACGACCACTGAAGCTTTCTTT.